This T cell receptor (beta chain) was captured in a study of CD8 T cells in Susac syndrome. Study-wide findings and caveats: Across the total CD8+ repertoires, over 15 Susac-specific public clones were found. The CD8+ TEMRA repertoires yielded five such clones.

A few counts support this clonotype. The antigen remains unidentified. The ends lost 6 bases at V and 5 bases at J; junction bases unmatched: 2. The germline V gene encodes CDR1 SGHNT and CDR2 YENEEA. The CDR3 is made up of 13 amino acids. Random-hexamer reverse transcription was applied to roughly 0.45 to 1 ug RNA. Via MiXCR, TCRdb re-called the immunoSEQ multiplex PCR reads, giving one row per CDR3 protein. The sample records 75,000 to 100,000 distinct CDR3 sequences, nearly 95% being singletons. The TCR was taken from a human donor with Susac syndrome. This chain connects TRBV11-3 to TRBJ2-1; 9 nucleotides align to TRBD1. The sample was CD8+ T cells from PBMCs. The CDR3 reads CASRTGGNNEQFF. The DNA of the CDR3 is TGTGCCAGCAGGACAGGGGGTAACAATGAGCAGTTCTTC.